The rows below give T cell receptor beta chains drawn from one sample of a study of T cell responses to AZD1222 COVID-19 vaccine. TCRdb's table, derived via immunoSEQ multiplex PCR, lists solely in-frame clones and lacks some. The repertoire holds 150,000 to 200,000 clones, with 88% as singletons. Sequences were derived from peripheral blood, sampled 28 days after the second AZD1222 dose. These receptors all come from an adult who received the AZD1222 COVID-19 vaccine. Both conserved end residues are trimmed from each CDR3. Only part of the rows carry a size: once, few, many, or a class if the clone is expanded.

size,length,V,CDR3
NA,13,TRBV5-1,ASSPVGTSGNTIY
NA,12,TRBV7-2,ASVSGNAADTQY
NA,13,TRBV7-3,ASSLLGTSTDTQY
once,12,TRBV4-2,ASRGGQPKETQY
NA,13,TRBV7-2,ASSLARPMTYEQY
NA,11,TRBV3-1/TRBV3-2,ASSPRDLGEQF
NA,13,TRBV24-1,ATSDYSSGHNEQF
NA,16,TRBV18,ASSYDMTGGPNTGELF
NA,11,TRBV5-1,ASSLPSTDTQY
NA,9,TRBV12-3/TRBV12-4,ASSYTGEAF
NA,12,TRBV7-9,ASSLTTGSYGYT
NA,9,TRBV6-5,ASSPLNEQY